Below are 29 T cell receptor beta chains sequenced from a single sample in a study of human T cells and chemical hapten exposure. Time point given: patch test 2, 6 weeks after DPC sensitization. Treatment of the sample: therapeutic diphenylcyclopropenone sensitization with weekly scalp DPC. TCRdb re-called the RACE reads through MiXCR, storing one row per CDR3 protein. The table shows tens of thousands of distinct CDR3 sequences, with around a tenth occurring only once. The source was whole blood, collected in connection with sensitization to the hapten diphenylcyclopropenone (DPC). All receptors derive from a man between 18 and 29 years old with alopecia areata. Some clones in this sample may be carry-over from other donors' samples.

This CDR3 is CASSYSYSNQPQHF. DNA for the CDR3: TGTGCCAGCAGTTACTCGTATAGCAATCAGCCCCAGCATTTT. This sequence joins TRBV6-6 and TRBJ1-5; no reliable D call. The V gene lost 0 bases and the J gene lost 0 bases, with 3 bases spanning the gap. Germline assignment: CDR1 MNHNY and CDR2 SVGAGI (reference sequence). The CDR3 covers 14 residues.

This clonotype has at least ten counts. The V and J genes are TRBV29-1 and TRBJ2-7, with a weak D call TRBD1 (6 bases). CDR3 size: 14 residues. Germline-derived CDR1 and CDR2 are SQVTM and ANQGSEA. V gave up 5 bases and J gave up 3 bases, with 17 bases separating them. CDR3 residues: CSVNLRTADYEQYF. The CDR3 DNA reads TGCAGCGTTAACTTAAGGACAGCCGACTACGAGCAGTACTTC.

This clonotype was counted between two and nine times. The chain carries TRBV20-1 and TRBJ2-7; a weak D match, TRBD1 (6 bases). Trimming took 3 bases from V and 4 from J, leaving 19 bases between them. The CDR3 is 15 residues long. Germline V gene lookup returns CDR1 DFQATT and CDR2 SNEGSKA (reference sequence). The CDR3 loop reads CSARGSTGSRYEQYV. CDR3 DNA: TGCAGTGCTAGGGGCAGTACAGGGAGTAGGTACGAGCAGTACGTC.

There are many counts of this clonotype. This sequence joins TRBV3-1 and TRBJ2-1; D unclear. The CDR3 runs 11 residues. Trimming took off 1 base at V and 8 bases at J, with 3 bases between the two ends. The germline V gene has CDR1 LGHDT and CDR2 YNNKEL (reference sequence). The CDR3 nucleotides read TGTGCCAGCAGCCAAGTGTATGAGCAGTTCTTC. This gives the protein CASSQVYEQFF.

This clonotype appeared many times. This chain uses TRBV12-5 with TRBJ2-3; D is possibly TRBD2 (5 bases). The ends were cut back, 6 bases at V and 4 bases at J, with 14 bases in the middle. This CDR3 is 14 amino acids long. CDR1 is LGHNT and CDR2 is FRNRAP in the germline V gene. CDR3 coding DNA: TGTGCTAGTGGAAACGCGGGTAGGCCAGATACGCAGTATTTT. This codes for CASGNAGRPDTQYF.

This clonotype showed up many times. The chain is built from TRBV18 and TRBJ2-5; the D is unclear. V was trimmed by 3 bases and J by 2 bases, leaving 10 bases between them. The CDR3 is 14 amino acids. The germline V gene encodes CDR1 KGHSH and CDR2 LQKENI. CDR3 nucleotide sequence: TGTGCCAGCTCACCTGTAGCAGAACAAGAGACCCAGTACTTC. Translating gives CASSPVAEQETQYF.

This clonotype came up a few times. The chain uses TRBV7-9 and TRBJ1-4; TRBD1 matches at 8 bases. Germline V lookup: CDR1 SEHNR, CDR2 FQNEAQ (reference sequence). The CDR3 is 14 residues long. The V segment lost 6 bases and the J segment 5 bases; nucleotides outside the gene matches: 5. The CDR3 is CASSRQGLNEKLFF. The CDR3 DNA is TGTGCCAGCAGTCGACAGGGGTTGAATGAAAAACTGTTTTTT.

This clonotype was found many times. The chain links TRBV21-1 to TRBJ2-1; TRBD2, the table's D call, was not compared with the DNA. TRBV21-1 is designated a pseudogene. This CDR3 spans 20 amino acids. Here the CDR3 DNA reads TGTGCCAGCAGCAAGCCTCGGGGGAGGACATCTCTGGAGGTTTTTAATGAGCAGTTCTTC. Amino acids: CASSKPRGRTSLEVFNEQFF.

At least ten counts were recorded for this clonotype. The chain couples TRBV4-2 to TRBJ2-5, with D perhaps matching TRBD2 (6 bases). V lost 6 bases and J 5 bases, leaving 31 bases between the germline ends. CDR1 and CDR2 from the germline V gene are LGHNA and YNFKEQ. The CDR3 loop spans 19 amino acids. DNA of the CDR3: TGTGCCAGCAGTCGCCTTGGTAGCGGCCACCTTGTCGAATTCGAGACCCAGTACTTC. It specifies CASSRLGSGHLVEFETQYF.

Ten or more counts support this clonotype. The rearrangement uses TRBV20-1 and TRBJ1-4; D gene ambiguous. This CDR3 has 16 residues. Trimming left V 3 bases short and J 0 bases short, with 14 bases between. Germline CDR1 and CDR2: DFQATT and SNEGSKA (reference sequence). The CDR3 sequence is CSASFGYRATNEKLFF. Written as DNA, the CDR3 is TGCAGTGCTAGTTTTGGATACCGAGCAACTAATGAAAAACTGTTTTTT.

The V gene is TRBV12-3 or TRBV12-4, the J gene TRBJ1-6; 7 nucleotides line up with TRBD1. The CDR3 has 13 amino acids. Trimming took 5 bases from V and 9 from J; bases not matched to a gene: 4. CDR3 loop: CASSHRGFSPLHF. In DNA form, the CDR3 reads TGTGCCAGCAGTCACAGGGGTTTTTCACCCCTCCACTTT.

The rearrangement uses TRBV4-1 and TRBJ1-2, with 10 bases identical to TRBD1. The CDR3 contains 16 residues. The trim removed 0 bases at V and 8 bases at J, leaving 9 bases unmatched. The germline V gene encodes CDR1 MGHRA and CDR2 YSYEKL. CDR3 residues: CASSQERQGALWGYTF. The CDR3, as DNA: TGCGCCAGCAGCCAAGAACGACAGGGGGCTCTTTGGGGCTACACCTTC.

This clonotype was counted between two and nine times. The rearrangement uses TRBV28 and TRBJ2-7; D not certain. Germline CDR1 is MDHEN and CDR2 is SYDVKM. The CDR3 length is 14 residues. The V and J ends lost 5 bases and 1 base respectively, with 12 bases between them. The CDR3 coding sequence is TGTGCCAGCAGTCTCCCCAAAGGTTCCTACGAGCAGTACTTC. Residues: CASSLPKGSYEQYF.

This clonotype was observed a handful of times. V gene TRBV12-3 or TRBV12-4 combines with J gene TRBJ1-6; 9 bases are shared with TRBD1. The trim removed 5 bases at V and 9 bases at J, leaving 11 bases unmatched. The CDR3 loop spans 16 amino acids. The CDR3 DNA follows: TGTGCCAGCAGTCCCCGGGACAGGGTTAGGAGTTCACCCCTCCACTTT. It specifies CASSPRDRVRSSPLHF.

This clonotype appeared a few times. This rearrangement joins TRBV3-1 to TRBJ1-1; perhaps TRBD1 as D (6 bases). Germline assignment: CDR1 LGHDT and CDR2 YNNKEL (reference sequence). The CDR3 is 14 amino acids. Trimming left V 4 bases short and J 5 bases short, with 14 bases between. This chain's CDR3 is CASSPRTVKTEAFF. The CDR3 region has the DNA TGTGCCAGCAGCCCACGGACAGTAAAGACTGAAGCTTTCTTT.

This clonotype was counted at least ten times. The chain links TRBV29-1 to TRBJ1-5, with D possibly matching TRBD1 (6 bases). The V gene lost 4 bases and the J gene lost 4 bases, with 11 bases spanning the gap. Germline CDR1 and CDR2: SQVTM and ANQGSEA. There are 13 residues in the CDR3. Here the CDR3 reads CSVAKGGNQPQHF. CDR3 sequence (DNA): TGCAGCGTTGCAAAGGGGGGTAATCAGCCCCAGCATTTT.

This clonotype occurred a few times. The chain couples TRBV6-4 to TRBJ1-1; possibly TRBD1 for D (5 bases). CDR3 size: 14 residues. Germline CDR1 is MRHNA and CDR2 is SNTAGT. Between the trimmed V and J ends, which lost 3 bases and 7 bases, there was a span of 15 bases. CDR3 amino acids: CASSEGDGSYEAFF. In nucleotides, the CDR3 is TGTGCCAGCAGTGAGGGGGACGGCAGTTATGAAGCTTTCTTT.

The chain carries TRBV12-3 or TRBV12-4 and TRBJ1-2; the D gene is possibly TRBD1 (6 bases). With 3 bases removed from V and 4 bases from J, the gap between germline ends came to 9 bases. This CDR3 comprises 13 residues. The CDR3 DNA reads TGTGCCAGCAGTTTGGGGGGCGGCTATGGCTACACCTTC. It translates to CASSLGGGYGYTF.

This clonotype has a count of ten or more. The gene calls are TRBV5-5 and TRBJ2-1, with D tentatively TRBD1 (6 bases). Trimming removed 0 bases from V and 7 bases from J, with 11 bases in between. CDR1 is SGHKS and CDR2 is YYEKEE in the germline V gene (reference sequence). The CDR3 loop spans 14 amino acids. CDR3 coding DNA: TGTGCCAGCAGCTTGGACAGGGTTCGGAATGAGCAGTTCTTC. Its translation is CASSLDRVRNEQFF.

This clonotype was observed many times. The chain links TRBV5-1 to TRBJ1-1, with D tentatively TRBD1 (5 bases). The ends were cut back, 4 bases at V and 4 bases at J, with 11 bases in the middle. The CDR3 consists of 13 residues. Germline CDR1 and CDR2: SGHRS and YFSETQ. As DNA, the CDR3 is TGCGCCAGCAGCCGCAGGGAGACCACTGAAGCTTTCTTT. It encodes CASSRRETTEAFF.

The sample holds many counts of this clonotype. The chain joins TRBV6-5 to TRBJ2-7, with D tentatively TRBD1 (5 bases). The CDR3 is 15 amino acids. The V and J ends lost 2 bases and 4 bases respectively, with 15 bases between them. Germline lookup yields CDR1 MNHEY and CDR2 SVGAGI. Here the CDR3 reads CASSYLGSGNYEQYF. The CDR3 DNA follows: TGTGCCAGCAGTTACCTGGGGTCAGGGAATTACGAGCAGTACTTC.

This clonotype has a handful of counts. The chain combines TRBV9 with TRBJ2-3; D gene unclear. The CDR3 runs to 14 residues. Trimming pared 0 bases from V and 2 bases from J, leaving 7 bases between. The V gene's germline CDR1 is SGDLS and CDR2 YYNGEE. The CDR3 here is CASSVGGTTDTQYF. In DNA, the CDR3 is TGTGCCAGCAGCGTAGGGGGAACCACAGATACGCAGTATTTT.

A few counts support this clonotype. Here the CDR3 reads CASSHNTEAFF. The CDR3, as DNA: TGTGCCAGCAGTCATAACACTGAAGCTTTCTTT. This chain uses TRBV7-9 with TRBJ1-1; D uncertain. The CDR3 has 11 residues. Germline V CDR1 and CDR2: SEHNR, FQNEAQ (reference sequence). V was shortened by 6 bases and J by 2 bases, with 4 bases between the two germline ends.

The genes are TRBV12-3 or TRBV12-4 and TRBJ2-3, with 8 bases that match TRBD2. The V segment lost 6 bases and the J segment 4 bases; nucleotides outside the gene matches: 12. The CDR3 consists of 16 residues. The CDR3 reads CASRETGTSPADTQYF. The CDR3 nucleotides read TGTGCCAGCAGAGAAACCGGGACTAGTCCCGCAGATACGCAGTATTTT.

This clonotype was seen repeatedly, ten times or more. The chain uses TRBV10-3 and TRBJ1-6, with D unclear. The CDR3 loop spans 15 amino acids. Germline CDR1 and CDR2: ENHRY and SYGVKD. V gave up 0 bases and J gave up 6 bases, with 9 bases separating them. In DNA, the CDR3 is TGTGCCATCAGTGAGTCGGATGGGATTAATTCACCCCTCCACTTT. Protein: CAISESDGINSPLHF.

There are many counts of this clonotype. V and J are TRBV27 and TRBJ2-3; weak D call: TRBD2 (6 bases). Germline CDR1 and CDR2: MNHEY and SMNVEV (reference sequence). V was shortened by 5 bases and J by 1 base, with 13 bases between the two germline ends. This CDR3 contains 15 residues. In DNA form, the CDR3 reads TGTGCCAGCAGTCCGATGACTAGACGCACAGATACGCAGTATTTT. The encoded protein is CASSPMTRRTDTQYF.

This chain joins TRBV10-2 and TRBJ2-3; 8 bases map to TRBD2. Germline CDR1 and CDR2: WSHSY and SAAADI. This CDR3 has 18 residues. V was pared by 0 bases and J by 4 bases, with 12 bases of the junction left unmatched. In nucleotides, the CDR3 is TGCGCCAGCAGTGAGTCATTGCGGGGGGCCCTAATCCCAGATACGCAGTATTTT. Translation: CASSESLRGALIPDTQYF.

This clonotype was detected only a few times. This chain connects TRBV7-6 to TRBJ2-5, with 7 bases that match TRBD2. Germline CDR1 SGHVS, CDR2 FNYEAQ. The CDR3 totals 18 residues. The trim removed 5 bases at V and 0 bases at J, leaving 15 bases unmatched. The chain's CDR3 is CASSPGRGGGPYQETQYF. Written as DNA, the CDR3 is TGTGCCAGCAGCCCAGGTCGGGGCGGGGGACCGTACCAAGAGACCCAGTACTTC.

The rearrangement uses TRBV6-5 and TRBJ2-7, with 7 bases aligning to TRBD1. Germline V gene data show CDR1 as MNHEY and CDR2 as SVGAGI. There are 15 residues in the CDR3. Trimming cost V 2 bases and J 5 bases; bases outside gene matches: 9. In DNA form, the CDR3 reads TGTGCCAGCAGTTACAGCCGGGACAGTCCCCACGAGCAGTACGTC. Its translation is CASSYSRDSPHEQYV.